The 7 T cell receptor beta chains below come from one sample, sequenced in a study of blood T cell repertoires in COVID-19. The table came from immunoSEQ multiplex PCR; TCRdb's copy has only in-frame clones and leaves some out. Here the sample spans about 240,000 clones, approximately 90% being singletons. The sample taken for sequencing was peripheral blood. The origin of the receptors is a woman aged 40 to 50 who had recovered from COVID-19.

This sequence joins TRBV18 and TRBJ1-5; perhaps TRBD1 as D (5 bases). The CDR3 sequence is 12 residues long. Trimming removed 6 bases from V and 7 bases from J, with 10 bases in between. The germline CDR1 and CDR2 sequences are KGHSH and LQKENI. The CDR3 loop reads CASSPGGQPQHF. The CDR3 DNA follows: TGTGCCAGCTCGCCGGGGGGGCAGCCCCAGCATTTT.

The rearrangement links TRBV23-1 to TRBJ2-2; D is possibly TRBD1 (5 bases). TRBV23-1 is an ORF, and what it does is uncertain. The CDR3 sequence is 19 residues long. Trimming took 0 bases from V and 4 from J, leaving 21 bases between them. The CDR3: CASSQSTPAGRWGTGELFF. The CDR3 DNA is TGCGCCAGCAGTCAATCGACCCCGGCAGGGCGGTGGGGCACCGGGGAGCTGTTTTTT.

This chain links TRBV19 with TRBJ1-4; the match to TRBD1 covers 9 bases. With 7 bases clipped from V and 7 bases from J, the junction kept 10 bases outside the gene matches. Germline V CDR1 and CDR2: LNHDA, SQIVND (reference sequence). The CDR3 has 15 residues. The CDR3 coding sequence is TGTGCCAGTACAACACCGGGGGACAGGGTTGAAAAACTGTTTTTT. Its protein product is CASTTPGDRVEKLFF.

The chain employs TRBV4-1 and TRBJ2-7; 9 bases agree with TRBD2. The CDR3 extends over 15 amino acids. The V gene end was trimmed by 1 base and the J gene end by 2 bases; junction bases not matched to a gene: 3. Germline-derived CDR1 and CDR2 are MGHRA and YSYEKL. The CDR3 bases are TGCGCCAGCAGCCAAGCTAGCGGGAACGCCTACGAGCAGTACTTC. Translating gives CASSQASGNAYEQYF.

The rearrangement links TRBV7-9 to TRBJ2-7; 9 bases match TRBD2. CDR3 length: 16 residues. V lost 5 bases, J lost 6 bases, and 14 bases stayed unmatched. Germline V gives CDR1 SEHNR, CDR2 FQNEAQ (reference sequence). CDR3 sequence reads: CASSPSGASGKGEQYF. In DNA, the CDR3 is TGTGCCAGCAGCCCGTCCGGGGCTAGCGGGAAAGGCGAGCAGTACTTC.

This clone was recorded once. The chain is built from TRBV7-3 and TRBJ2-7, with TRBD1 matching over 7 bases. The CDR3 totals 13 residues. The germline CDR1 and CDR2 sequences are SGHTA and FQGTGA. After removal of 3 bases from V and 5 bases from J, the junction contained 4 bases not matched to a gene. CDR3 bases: TGTGCCAGCAGCTTGAGGCAGGGGGACGAGCAGTACTTC. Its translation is CASSLRQGDEQYF.

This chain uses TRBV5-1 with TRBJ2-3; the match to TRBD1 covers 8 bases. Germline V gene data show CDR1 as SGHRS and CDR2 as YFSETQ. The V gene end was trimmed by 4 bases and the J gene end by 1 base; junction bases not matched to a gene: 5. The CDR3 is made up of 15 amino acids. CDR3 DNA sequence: TGCGCCAGCAGCCCCACAGGGGGGCGCACAGATACGCAGTATTTT. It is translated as CASSPTGGRTDTQYF.